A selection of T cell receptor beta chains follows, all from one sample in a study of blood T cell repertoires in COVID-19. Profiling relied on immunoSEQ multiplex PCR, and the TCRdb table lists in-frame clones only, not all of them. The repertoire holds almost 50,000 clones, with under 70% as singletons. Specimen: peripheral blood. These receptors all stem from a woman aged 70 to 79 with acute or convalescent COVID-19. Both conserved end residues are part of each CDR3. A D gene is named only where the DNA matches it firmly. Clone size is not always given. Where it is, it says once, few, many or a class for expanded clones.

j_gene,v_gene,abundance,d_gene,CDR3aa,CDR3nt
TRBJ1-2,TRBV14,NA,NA,CASSPHNPGPFYGYTF,TGTGCCAGCAGCCCACACAATCCAGGGCCCTTCTATGGCTACACCTTC
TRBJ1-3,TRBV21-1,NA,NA,CASTLGHRDRESGNTIYF,TGTGCCAGCACCCTGGGTCACCGGGACAGGGAGTCTGGAAACACCATATATTTT
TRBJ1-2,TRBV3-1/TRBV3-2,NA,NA,CASSQGAGIGNYGYTF,TGTGCCAGCAGCCAAGGGGCGGGAATAGGTAACTATGGCTACACCTTC
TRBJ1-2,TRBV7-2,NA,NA,CASSSPRAYNRGYTF,TGTGCCAGCAGCTCCCCCAGGGCCTACAACCGGGGCTACACCTTC
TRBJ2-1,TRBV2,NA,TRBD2,CASKASGGASYNEQFF,TGTGCCAGCAAGGCTAGCGGGGGGGCTTCCTACAATGAGCAGTTCTTC
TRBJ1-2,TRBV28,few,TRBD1,CASSFGQGNGYTF,TGTGCCAGCAGTTTTGGACAGGGAAATGGCTACACCTTC
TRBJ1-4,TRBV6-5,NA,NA,CASSYTDTTGEKLFF,TGTGCCAGCAGTTACACGGACACCACGGGCGAAAAACTGTTTTTT
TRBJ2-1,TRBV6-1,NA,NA,CASSEAPESSYNEQFF,TGTGCCAGCAGTGAAGCTCCTGAGAGCTCCTACAATGAGCAGTTCTTC
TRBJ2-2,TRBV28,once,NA,CASSDGSENTGELFF,TGTGCCAGCAGTGACGGGAGCGAAAATACCGGGGAGCTGTTTTTT
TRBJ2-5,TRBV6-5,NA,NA,CASSSEETQYF,TGTGCCAGCAGTTCAGAAGAGACCCAGTACTTC
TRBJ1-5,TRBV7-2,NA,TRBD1,CASSLTGGNQPQHF,TGTGCCAGCAGCTTGACAGGGGGGAATCAGCCCCAGCATTTT
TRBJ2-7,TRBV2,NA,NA,CASSEFVQYEQYF,TGTGCCAGCAGTGAATTTGTGCAGTACGAGCAGTACTTC
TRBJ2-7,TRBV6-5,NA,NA,CASQGGVSYEQYF,TGTGCCAGCCAAGGGGGAGTCTCCTACGAGCAGTACTTC
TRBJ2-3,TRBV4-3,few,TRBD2,CASSQSGTSEFYTQYF,TGCGCCAGCAGCCAATCCGGGACTAGCGAATTTTATACGCAGTATTTT
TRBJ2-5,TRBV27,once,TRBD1,CASSTGTANSGTQYF,TGTGCCAGCAGTACCGGGACAGCGAATTCGGGGACCCAGTACTTC
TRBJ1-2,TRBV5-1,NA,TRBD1,CASSRTGAGGYGYTF,TGCGCCAGCAGCCGGACAGGGGCGGGGGGCTATGGCTACACCTTC
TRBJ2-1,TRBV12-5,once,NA,CASGRDSPRDEQFF,TGTGCTAGTGGCCGGGACTCTCCGAGAGATGAGCAGTTCTTC